This T cell receptor (beta chain) was profiled in a study of T cell changes during pregnancy in multiple sclerosis. The data were produced by immunoSEQ multiplex PCR, yet TCRdb's version contains in-frame clones alone and is incomplete. The table shows under 15,000 clones, with 85% to 90% occurring only once. V lost 4 bases to trimming and J lost 0 bases; unmatched junction nucleotides: 7. The CDR3 sequence is 17 residues long. Looked up from germline, CDR1 is SGDLS and CDR2 is YYNGEE. The V and J genes are TRBV9 and TRBJ2-1; 10 bases match TRBD2. The receptor comes from a female donor in good health, enrolled as a control in a pregnancy study. This material consisted of CD8+ T cells from peripheral blood mononuclear cells, taken after pregnancy. CDR3 coding DNA: TGTGCCAGCAGCTCCAAATTAGCGGGGGGCTCCTACAATGAGCAGTTCTTC. It translates to CASSSKLAGGSYNEQFF.